The clone carrying this T cell receptor beta chain was counted a single time. Its matching antigen is unknown. Assay: immunoSEQ multiplex PCR; the TCRdb copy retains only in-frame clones and omits some. The data show 29,000 or so clones, 93% seen once. This sample stems from a study of graft-versus-host responses after intestinal transplantation. As for the study in general: Anti-thymocyte globulin induction, then tacrolimus and steroids for approximately 3 years, went to all recipients.

Study-level findings and limits: High graft-versus-host to host-versus-graft clonal ratios were found in allografts of patients who had graft-donor T cell macrochimerism.

Looked up from germline, CDR1 is MNHEY and CDR2 is SMNVEV (reference sequence). CDR3 length: 15 amino acids. Trimming removed 6 bases from V and 1 base from J; junction bases left unmatched: 4. The source of this sequence is a human patient who received an intestinal transplant, so some T cells may come from the graft donor. The input for sequencing was PBMCs, taken about 65 days after intestinal transplant. V gene TRBV27 combines with J gene TRBJ2-3; 10 positions agree with TRBD2. The CDR3 bases are TGTGCCAGCAGCACCGGGACTAGCGGCACAGATACGCAGTATTTT. Translation: CASSTGTSGTDTQYF.